This T cell receptor beta chain was documented in a study of control samples from healthy donors and cancer patients. Clones were sequenced by immunoSEQ multiplex PCR, and TCRdb holds only the in-frame ones, with some missing. The table records roughly 130,000 clones, about 91% of them present only once. Sequencing used blood. The source of this sequence is a man younger than 30 in good health.

CDR3 protein: CASSARDGKQFF. The CDR3 coding sequence is TGTGCCAGCAGCGCTCGGGACGGCAAGCAGTTCTTC. The gene calls are TRBV13 and TRBJ2-1; D is tentatively TRBD1 or TRBD2 (5 bases each). Between the trimmed V and J ends, which lost 5 bases and 11 bases, there was a span of 13 bases. In germline, CDR1 is PRHDT, CDR2 FYEKMQ (reference sequence). CDR3 length equals 12 residues.